Listed below are T cell receptor beta chains from one sample, sequenced in a study of blood T cells in healthy people across ages. TCRdb re-derived calls from the 5' RACE reads in MiXCR, one entry per CDR3 protein. The data contain about 690,000 distinct CDR3 sequences, less than 45% of them singletons. Sequenced sample: blood. The receptors come from an elderly man in good health. Both conserved end residues are part of each CDR3. The D gene is left open where the match is weak. Not every row has a clone size; where given, it reads once, few, many or a size class.

D: TRBD2
size: many
length: 18
V: TRBV20-1
J: TRBJ2-1
DNA: TGCAGTGCTAGAGACCTGGGGACCACTAGCGGGGGGCCCTATGAGCAGTTCTTC
CDR3: CSARDLGTTSGGPYEQFF

D: TRBD1
size: -
length: 15
V: TRBV20-1
J: TRBJ1-1
DNA: TGCAGTGCCACAGACAGGGCGAGGGTGAACACTGAAGCTTTCTTT
CDR3: CSATDRARVNTEAFF

D: -
size: -
length: 13
V: TRBV6-5
J: TRBJ2-3
DNA: TGTGCCAGCAGGTTGGTTGGCACAGATACGCAGTATTTT
CDR3: CASRLVGTDTQYF

D: -
size: few
length: 14
V: TRBV29-1
J: TRBJ2-3
DNA: TGCAGCGGAATAAGGGACATTAGCACAGATACGCAGTATTTT
CDR3: CSGIRDISTDTQYF

D: -
size: -
length: 14
V: TRBV24-1
J: TRBJ1-1
DNA: TGTGCCACCAGTGATCCCTCCAACGGAACTGAAACTTTCTTT
CDR3: CATSDPSNGTETFF

D: -
size: -
length: 15
V: TRBV6-1
J: TRBJ2-2
DNA: TGTGCCAGCAGTGCACCTAGGGGGAACACCGGGGAGCTGTTTTTT
CDR3: CASSAPRGNTGELFF

D: TRBD2
size: -
length: 14
V: TRBV20-1
J: TRBJ2-7
DNA: TGCAGTGCTAGTGTAGGCGGGGGGACCTACGAGCAGTACTTC
CDR3: CSASVGGGTYEQYF

D: -
size: -
length: 14
V: TRBV7-2
J: TRBJ2-3
DNA: TGTGCCAGCAGCCCAGAGACAGGATTAGATACGCAGTATTTT
CDR3: CASSPETGLDTQYF

D: TRBD1
size: -
length: 14
V: TRBV5-1
J: TRBJ2-1
DNA: TGCGCCAGCAGGTTGGGGGACAGTTACACTGAGCAGTTCTTC
CDR3: CASRLGDSYTEQFF

D: TRBD1
size: many
length: 16
V: TRBV5-6
J: TRBJ2-1
DNA: TGTGCCAGCAGCTTATCTACAGGGGGCTCCTACAATGAGCAGTTCTTC
CDR3: CASSLSTGGSYNEQFF

D: -
size: few
length: 12
V: TRBV7-9
J: TRBJ1-2
DNA: TGTGCCAGCAGCTTACAGTTCTATGGCTACACCTTC
CDR3: CASSLQFYGYTF

D: -
size: -
length: 15
V: TRBV4-1
J: TRBJ2-5
DNA: TGCGCCAGCAGCCAAGATGGGGACTACCAAGAGACCCAGTACTTC
CDR3: CASSQDGDYQETQYF

D: -
size: -
length: 16
V: TRBV7-2
J: TRBJ2-5
DNA: TGTGCCAGCAGCCCGAGGTTGGCAAACAACCAAGAGACCCAGTACTTC
CDR3: CASSPRLANNQETQYF

D: -
size: once
length: 14
V: TRBV3-1
J: TRBJ2-5
DNA: TGTGCCAGCACCACGGTGGCAGACCAAGAGACCCAGTACTTC
CDR3: CASTTVADQETQYF

D: -
size: -
length: 12
V: TRBV30
J: TRBJ2-7
DNA: TGTGCCTGGCAAGTGGGCTCTGACGAGCAGTACTTC
CDR3: CAWQVGSDEQYF

D: TRBD2
size: -
length: 16
V: TRBV12-3/TRBV12-4
J: TRBJ2-3
DNA: TGTGCCAGCAGTTTCGATAGCGGGGGGAGCGCAGATACGCAGTATTTT
CDR3: CASSFDSGGSADTQYF

D: -
size: -
length: 11
V: TRBV7-9
J: TRBJ2-3
DNA: TGTGCCGGCAGGGAGACAGATACGCAGTATTTT
CDR3: CAGRETDTQYF

D: -
size: few
length: 17
V: TRBV6-2/TRBV6-3
J: TRBJ2-5
DNA: TGTGCCAGCAGTTACTCGACGGGCAGGGGGGATCAAGAGACCCAGTACTTC
CDR3: CASSYSTGRGDQETQYF